This T cell receptor (beta chain) originates from a study of blood T cell repertoires in COVID-19. The CDR3 totals 15 residues. Germline CDR1 is SGDLS and CDR2 is YYNGEE. V shed 3 bases and J 5 bases; nucleotides not matched to a gene: 9. Repertoires were generated with immunoSEQ multiplex PCR, while TCRdb's copy carries only in-frame clones and drops some. The table has around 89,000 clones, about 91% seen once; the top ten hold about 0.51%. This clonotype originated in a man aged 55 to 70 with acute or convalescent COVID-19. V is TRBV9 and J is TRBJ1-1; 8 positions agree with TRBD1. The sample was peripheral blood. CDR3 amino acids: CASSGSGGARTEAFF. CDR3 nucleotide sequence: TGTGCCAGCAGCGGTTCAGGGGGCGCCCGGACTGAAGCTTTCTTT.